One and the same sample provided the 7 T cell receptor beta chains below, sequenced in a study of T cells after somatic rescue of genetic block. Profiling relied on immunoSEQ multiplex PCR, and the TCRdb table lists in-frame clones only, not all of them. This repertoire shows about 11,000 clones, about 74% found once; its top ten account for about 22%. Material for sequencing was peripheral blood mononuclear cells (PBMCs). The receptors here all came from a boy younger than 18.

This chain uses TRBV6-1 with TRBJ1-3; perhaps TRBD1 as D (6 bases). Germline V lookup: CDR1 MNHNS, CDR2 SASEGT. The CDR3 totals 13 residues. V was shortened by 8 bases and J by 2 bases, with 10 bases between the two germline ends. CDR3 protein: CASGQTTGNTIYF. In DNA form, the CDR3 reads TGTGCCAGCGGACAGACCACTGGAAACACCATATATTTT.

The chain combines TRBV5-6 with TRBJ1-2, with D perhaps TRBD1 (6 bases). V was clipped by 5 bases and J by 6 bases, with 17 bases between them. CDR1 SGHDT and CDR2 YYEEEE come from the germline V gene. The CDR3 length is 14 residues. The CDR3 DNA sequence: TGTGCCAGCAGTCCGTCATGGGGGCTAGATGGCTACACCTTC. Protein sequence: CASSPSWGLDGYTF.

V gene TRBV30 combines with J gene TRBJ1-2, with TRBD1 as a possible D gene (6 bases). Germline CDR1 reads GTSNPN; CDR2 reads SVGIG (reference sequence). V was clipped by 0 bases and J by 9 bases, with 14 bases between them. The CDR3 has 13 residues. The CDR3 sequence: CAWSVGGGRRYTF. The CDR3 DNA follows: TGTGCCTGGAGTGTCGGGGGGGGCAGGCGCTACACCTTC.

This clone was seen only once. The gene calls are TRBV9 and TRBJ2-1, with 10 nucleotides matching TRBD2. CDR1 SGDLS and CDR2 YYNGEE come from the germline V gene. CDR3 size: 15 residues. V shed 3 bases and J 6 bases; nucleotides not matched to a gene: 6. CDR3 protein: CASSDPGLAFNEQFF. CDR3 nucleotides: TGTGCCAGCAGCGACCCGGGACTAGCGTTCAATGAGCAGTTCTTC.

The chain recombines TRBV2 with TRBJ1-2; a possible D gene is TRBD1 (6 bases). This CDR3 has 16 residues. Trimming removed 5 bases from V and 3 bases from J, with 19 bases in between. The germline V gene has CDR1 SNHLY and CDR2 FYNNEI. Written as DNA, the CDR3 is TGTGCCAGCAGTAGACAGGTTATAGTGGGCCACTATGGCTACACCTTC. The encoded protein is CASSRQVIVGHYGYTF.

The rearrangement uses TRBV7-6 and TRBJ2-3; D is possibly TRBD2 (6 bases). CDR1 is SGHVS, CDR2 FNYEAQ, per germline. There are 14 residues in the CDR3. V dropped 3 bases and J dropped 2 bases, with 9 bases sitting between them. The CDR3 DNA sequence: TGTGCCAGCAGCTTTGGGACTCACACAGATACGCAGTATTTT. It translates to CASSFGTHTDTQYF.

V usage is TRBV19 and J usage is TRBJ2-4; TRBD1 agrees at 9 bases. The junction had 8 bases not matched to a gene; V was cut back by 4 bases and J by 1 base. Germline CDR1 and CDR2: LNHDA and SQIVND (reference sequence). The CDR3 has 17 amino acids. CDR3 region: CASSRPGQGTAKNIQYF. CDR3 bases: TGTGCCAGTAGTAGGCCGGGACAGGGAACGGCCAAAAACATTCAGTACTTC.